This TCR beta chain stems from a study of cytomegalovirus exposure and HLA in healthy donors. Regarding the study as a whole: Association with HLA alleles at 0.05 false discovery rate was found for about 17,000 TCR beta sequences in a later analysis. Altogether, 164 TCR beta chains were recorded as cytomegalovirus-associated. A later analysis showed HLA-associated TCR beta chains outstripping equally common others in clonal expansion.

After removal of 3 bases from V and 10 bases from J, the junction contained 4 bases not matched to a gene. The CDR3 has 13 residues. Germline CDR1 and CDR2: MDHEN and SYDVKM. Both 60 Vbeta primers and 13 Jbeta primers went into the PCR. Original handling: A follow-up analysis tallied around 80 million unique TCR beta chains, roughly 11 million shared. The table came from immunoSEQ multiplex PCR; TCRdb's copy has only in-frame clones and leaves some out. The V and J calls and the clone size are those of that table, but D and trimming were determined from the DNA. The repertoire includes some 140,000 clones, over 60% of them detected once, and around 1.3% sits in the top ten. Only one count was recorded for this clone. Its target is not known.

The V gene is TRBV28, the J gene TRBJ1-4; 8 bases agree with TRBD1. The TCR was taken from a male donor in good health and CMV-seropositive. Sequences were obtained from PBMCs. CDR3 coding DNA: TGTGCCAGCAGTTTCAACAGGGGGGTAAAACTGTTTTTT. This encodes CASSFNRGVKLFF.